The subject of this entry is one T cell receptor (beta chain). TCRdb re-called the RT-PCR reads with MiXCR, one entry per CDR3 protein. The sample carries almost 700,000 distinct CDR3 sequences, approximately 15% recorded once. This CDR3 is built from 12 residues. This sequence joins TRBV21-1 and TRBJ1-1; the D call TRBD1 from the table was never checked on the DNA. TRBV21-1 is classified as a pseudogene. The source of this sequence is a female donor in good health, serving as a healthy control. Sequences were obtained from memory CD4+ T cells from blood. CDR3 sequence reads: CASSPGRVKAFF. Here the CDR3 DNA reads TGTGCCAGCAGCCCGGGCAGGGTTAAGGCTTTCTTT.